A selection of T cell receptor beta chains follows, all from one sample in a study of blood T cell repertoires in COVID-19. The protocol was immunoSEQ multiplex PCR, while the TCRdb copy is restricted to in-frame clones and leaves out a portion. Found here are about 140,000 clones, more than 65% of them singletons; the top ten hold 13%. Sequencing was performed on peripheral blood. The source is an older man with acute or convalescent COVID-19. Both conserved end residues are part of each CDR3. D genes are given only for firm matches. The size entry is marked missing in some rows and otherwise reads once, few, many or a size class.

clone_size: NA; j_call: TRBJ1-2; v_call: TRBV6-4; d_call: NA; cdr3_aa: CASKISPDSDGYTF; cdr3_nt: TGTGCCAGCAAAATTAGCCCGGACAGTGATGGCTACACCTTC
clone_size: NA; j_call: TRBJ1-1; v_call: TRBV5-1; d_call: NA; cdr3_aa: CASTYGEMNTEAFF; cdr3_nt: TGCGCTAGCACGTATGGGGAGATGAACACTGAAGCTTTCTTT
clone_size: NA; j_call: TRBJ2-2; v_call: TRBV19; d_call: TRBD1; cdr3_aa: CAAGQGVNTGELFF; cdr3_nt: TGTGCCGCTGGACAGGGGGTAAACACCGGGGAGCTGTTTTTT
clone_size: once; j_call: TRBJ2-3; v_call: TRBV18; d_call: NA; cdr3_aa: CASSPTGSQGGDTQYF; cdr3_nt: TGTGCCAGCTCACCGACCGGGTCGCAAGGAGGAGATACGCAGTATTTT
clone_size: NA; j_call: TRBJ2-3; v_call: TRBV7-3; d_call: TRBD2; cdr3_aa: CASSLMNSGGRTDTQYF; cdr3_nt: TGTGCCAGCAGCTTAATGAATAGCGGGGGGAGAACAGATACGCAGTATTTT
clone_size: NA; j_call: TRBJ1-6; v_call: TRBV2; d_call: TRBD1; cdr3_aa: CASSLTGANSPLHF; cdr3_nt: TGTGCCAGCAGTCTGACAGGGGCGAATTCACCCCTCCACTTT
clone_size: NA; j_call: TRBJ2-3; v_call: TRBV27; d_call: TRBD1; cdr3_aa: CASSWDRDTDTQYF; cdr3_nt: TGTGCCAGCAGTTGGGACAGGGACACAGATACGCAGTATTTT
clone_size: NA; j_call: TRBJ1-3; v_call: TRBV9; d_call: NA; cdr3_aa: CASSKNGQSSGNTIYF; cdr3_nt: TGTGCCAGCAGCAAGAACGGACAGAGCTCTGGAAACACCATATATTTT
clone_size: NA; j_call: TRBJ1-4; v_call: TRBV30; d_call: TRBD1; cdr3_aa: CAAGQGLWEKLFF; cdr3_nt: TGTGCCGCCGGACAGGGTTTATGGGAAAAACTGTTTTTT
clone_size: NA; j_call: TRBJ1-2; v_call: TRBV6-2/TRBV6-3; d_call: TRBD1; cdr3_aa: CASSYSTGQGGYTF; cdr3_nt: TGTGCCAGCAGTTACTCGACGGGACAGGGCGGCTACACCTTC
clone_size: NA; j_call: TRBJ2-1; v_call: TRBV4-3; d_call: TRBD2; cdr3_aa: CASSQDGSGVNEQFF; cdr3_nt: TGCGCCAGCAGCCAAGATGGGAGCGGGGTGAATGAGCAGTTCTTC
clone_size: NA; j_call: TRBJ1-2; v_call: TRBV6-1; d_call: NA; cdr3_aa: CASSEALWATRTDGYTF; cdr3_nt: TGTGCCAGCAGTGAAGCGCTTTGGGCCACCCGGACAGATGGCTACACCTTC
clone_size: few; j_call: TRBJ1-1; v_call: TRBV9; d_call: NA; cdr3_aa: CASSVAHPGNTEAFF; cdr3_nt: TGTGCCAGCAGCGTAGCTCACCCGGGTAACACTGAAGCTTTCTTT
clone_size: NA; j_call: TRBJ1-1; v_call: TRBV3-1/TRBV3-2; d_call: NA; cdr3_aa: CASSQVGRTEAFF; cdr3_nt: TGTGCCAGCAGCCAAGTGGGGAGGACTGAAGCTTTCTTT
clone_size: NA; j_call: TRBJ2-7; v_call: TRBV5-6; d_call: TRBD1; cdr3_aa: CASSLRAGGIFYEQYF; cdr3_nt: TGTGCCAGCAGCCTACGGGCAGGGGGCATTTTCTACGAGCAGTACTTC
clone_size: NA; j_call: TRBJ2-2; v_call: TRBV3-1/TRBV3-2; d_call: TRBD1; cdr3_aa: CASKDRLNTGELFF; cdr3_nt: TGTGCCAGCAAGGACAGGCTGAACACCGGGGAGCTGTTTTTT
clone_size: NA; j_call: TRBJ2-2; v_call: TRBV19; d_call: TRBD2; cdr3_aa: CASRIGGAATGELFF; cdr3_nt: TGTGCCAGTAGAATCGGGGGGGCGGCCACCGGGGAGCTGTTTTTT
clone_size: NA; j_call: TRBJ2-3; v_call: TRBV7-3; d_call: TRBD2; cdr3_aa: CASRRIRGVNTDTQYF; cdr3_nt: TGTGCCAGCCGACGAATCCGGGGGGTAAACACAGATACGCAGTATTTT
clone_size: once; j_call: TRBJ2-3; v_call: TRBV24-1; d_call: NA; cdr3_aa: CATSDGATDTQYF; cdr3_nt: TGTGCCACCAGTGATGGAGCCACAGATACGCAGTATTTT
clone_size: NA; j_call: TRBJ2-5; v_call: TRBV20-1; d_call: NA; cdr3_aa: CSASGDLGIQETQYF; cdr3_nt: TGCAGTGCTAGTGGGGACTTAGGGATCCAAGAGACCCAGTACTTC
clone_size: many; j_call: TRBJ2-7; v_call: TRBV7-2; d_call: NA; cdr3_aa: CASSLVVGGQYF; cdr3_nt: TGTGCCAGCAGCTTAGTGGTAGGGGGACAGTACTTC
clone_size: NA; j_call: TRBJ2-3; v_call: TRBV28; d_call: TRBD2; cdr3_aa: CASIRGSGNTDTQYF; cdr3_nt: TGTGCCAGCATCCGGGGTAGCGGGAACACAGATACGCAGTATTTT
clone_size: few; j_call: TRBJ1-1; v_call: TRBV7-9; d_call: TRBD1; cdr3_aa: CASSVVTGITEAFF; cdr3_nt: TGTGCCAGCAGCGTGGTGACAGGGATCACTGAAGCTTTCTTT
clone_size: few; j_call: TRBJ2-3; v_call: TRBV24-1; d_call: TRBD1; cdr3_aa: CATSGGTGVPDTQYF; cdr3_nt: TGTGCCACCAGTGGTGGGACAGGGGTGCCAGATACGCAGTATTTT
clone_size: NA; j_call: TRBJ1-2; v_call: TRBV21-1; d_call: NA; cdr3_aa: CASSKARVKTGSLYGYTF; cdr3_nt: TGTGCCAGCAGCAAAGCGCGGGTTAAAACAGGGTCTCTCTATGGCTACACCTTC
clone_size: NA; j_call: TRBJ2-2; v_call: TRBV4-2; d_call: NA; cdr3_aa: CASSQDGQGGELFF; cdr3_nt: TGTGCCAGCAGCCAAGATGGGCAGGGAGGGGAGCTGTTTTTT
clone_size: many; j_call: TRBJ2-2; v_call: TRBV7-2; d_call: TRBD1; cdr3_aa: CASSFAGTGNTGELFF; cdr3_nt: TGTGCCAGCAGCTTTGCCGGGACAGGGAACACCGGGGAGCTGTTTTTT
clone_size: NA; j_call: TRBJ2-3; v_call: TRBV4-3; d_call: NA; cdr3_aa: CASRFRADTQYF; cdr3_nt: TGCGCCAGCAGATTCAGGGCAGATACGCAGTATTTT
clone_size: NA; j_call: TRBJ2-2; v_call: TRBV7-7; d_call: NA; cdr3_aa: CASSWTEHLNTGELFF; cdr3_nt: TGTGCTAGCAGTTGGACAGAGCACTTGAACACCGGGGAGCTGTTTTTT
clone_size: NA; j_call: TRBJ1-4; v_call: TRBV13; d_call: TRBD1; cdr3_aa: CASSLGGQGDEKLFF; cdr3_nt: TGTGCCAGCAGCTTGGGGGGACAGGGGGATGAAAAACTGTTTTTT
clone_size: NA; j_call: TRBJ1-1; v_call: TRBV25-1; d_call: NA; cdr3_aa: CASKRENTEAFF; cdr3_nt: TGTGCCAGCAAACGGGAGAACACTGAAGCTTTCTTT
clone_size: NA; j_call: TRBJ1-2; v_call: TRBV29-1; d_call: TRBD1; cdr3_aa: CSGRGDGYTF; cdr3_nt: TGCAGCGGCAGGGGGGATGGCTACACCTTC
clone_size: few; j_call: TRBJ1-1; v_call: TRBV5-1; d_call: NA; cdr3_aa: CASSLDRLTTEAFF; cdr3_nt: TGCGCCAGCAGCTTGGACAGACTAACGACTGAAGCTTTCTTT
clone_size: NA; j_call: TRBJ2-4; v_call: TRBV6-5; d_call: NA; cdr3_aa: CASSLSRSENIQYF; cdr3_nt: TGTGCCAGCAGTCTCTCTCGGTCCGAAAACATTCAGTACTTC
clone_size: NA; j_call: TRBJ1-2; v_call: TRBV4-3; d_call: NA; cdr3_aa: CASSQDNRAGYGYTF; cdr3_nt: TGCGCCAGCAGCCAAGATAACAGGGCCGGCTATGGCTACACCTTC
clone_size: NA; j_call: TRBJ1-1; v_call: TRBV24-1; d_call: NA; cdr3_aa: CATSDLVEAFF; cdr3_nt: TGTGCCACCAGTGATCTCGTCGAAGCTTTCTTT
clone_size: NA; j_call: TRBJ2-7; v_call: TRBV7-2; d_call: NA; cdr3_aa: CASGLRAGYEQYF; cdr3_nt: TGTGCCAGTGGGTTGAGGGCAGGCTACGAGCAGTACTTC
clone_size: NA; j_call: TRBJ2-1; v_call: TRBV6-7; d_call: TRBD2; cdr3_aa: CASIRLAGFNEQFF; cdr3_nt: TGTGCCAGCATTCGACTAGCGGGATTCAATGAGCAGTTCTTC
clone_size: NA; j_call: TRBJ2-3; v_call: TRBV28; d_call: NA; cdr3_aa: CASSPLLGAWDTQYF; cdr3_nt: TGTGCCAGCAGTCCCTTACTGGGGGCATGGGATACGCAGTATTTT